This T cell receptor beta chain appears in the sequencing data of a study of regulatory T cells in long-lasting Graves disease. In its sample, this clonotype was seen many times. Construction of the TCR beta libraries employed iRepertoire HTBI primers in conjunction with Arm-PCR of CDR3 regions. One entry per CDR3 protein results from TCRdb running MiXCR on the multiplex PCR reads. The sample lists a few hundred thousand distinct CDR3 sequences; less than 25% were seen once. Time point noted: persistent/refractory GD, antithyroid drugs over 5 years with positive TRAb. The authors made the TCR library using RNA they extracted from PBMCs. From germline, CDR1 is SGHTA and CDR2 FQGNSA. The CDR3 runs to 13 residues. V lost 1 base to trimming and J lost 4 bases, with 5 bases between them.

The chain couples TRBV7-2 to TRBJ1-5; D unresolved. Material: peripheral blood mononuclear cells (PBMCs), obtained when the disease was refractory, from a patient treated with antithyroid drugs. The TCR sequence derives from a female donor with Graves disease. The CDR3 DNA is TGTGCCAGCAGCTTAGTGGAGAATCAGCCCCAGCATTTT. As protein: CASSLVENQPQHF.